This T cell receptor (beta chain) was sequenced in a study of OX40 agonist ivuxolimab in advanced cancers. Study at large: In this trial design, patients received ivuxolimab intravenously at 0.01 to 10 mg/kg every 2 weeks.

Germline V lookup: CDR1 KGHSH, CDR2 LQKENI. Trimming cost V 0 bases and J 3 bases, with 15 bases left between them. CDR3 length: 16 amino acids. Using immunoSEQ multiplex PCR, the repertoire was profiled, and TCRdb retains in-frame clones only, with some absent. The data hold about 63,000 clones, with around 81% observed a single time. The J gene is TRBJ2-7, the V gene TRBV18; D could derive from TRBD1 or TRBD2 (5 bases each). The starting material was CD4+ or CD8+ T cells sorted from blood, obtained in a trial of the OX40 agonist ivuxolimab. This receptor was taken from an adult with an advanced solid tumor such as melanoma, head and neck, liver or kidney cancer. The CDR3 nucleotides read TGTGCCAGCTCACCACCGAGTGGGGGTAGGAGCTACGAGCAGTACTTC. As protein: CASSPPSGGRSYEQYF.